Detailed here is one TCR beta chain. Its antigen is currently unknown. The CDR3 extends over 15 amino acids. Trimming cost V 7 bases and J 0 bases, with 14 bases left between them. Germline loops: CDR1 LNHDA, CDR2 SQIVND (reference sequence). The data belong to a study of T cell repertoires in cytomegalovirus infection. Study-level background: From public TCR beta signatures came an indication of both CMV infection and matching HLA type.

TCRdb used MiXCR to reprocess the reads, holding one entry per CDR3 protein. The profile shows 500,000 to 600,000 distinct CDR3 sequences, about 15% of them singletons. Overall study results and limits: What dominated the ex vivo response were HLA-C-restricted CMV-specific TCR beta clonotypes.

The chain carries TRBV19 and TRBJ2-3, with D possibly being TRBD2 (7 bases). The sample consisted of CD8+ T cells from PBMCs. The TCR originated in a human donor in good health (CMV status not recorded). Some clones in this sample may be carry-over from other donors' samples. The CDR3 DNA is TGTGCCAGTAACACTAGGGGGGGAAGCACAGATACGCAGTATTTT. Translation gives CASNTRGGSTDTQYF.